What follows are 14 T cell receptor beta chains derived from one specimen sequenced in a study of blood T cell repertoires in COVID-19. Generated by immunoSEQ multiplex PCR, the TCRdb table keeps only in-frame clones and is missing some. The sample records 240,000 or so clones, roughly 89% being singletons. Sequenced input: PBMCs or T cells enriched from blood (not recorded which). The receptors come from a man in his forties or fifties who had recovered from COVID-19.

The CDR3 loop reads CSVEGILGDEQFF. The CDR3 nucleotides read TGCAGCGTTGAAGGTATACTGGGCGATGAGCAGTTCTTC. The chain employs TRBV29-1 and TRBJ2-1; D is unclear. In germline, CDR1 is SQVTM, CDR2 ANQGSEA. Between the trimmed V and J ends, which lost 1 base and 8 bases, there was a span of 12 bases. This CDR3 comprises 13 residues.

V and J are TRBV7-2 and TRBJ1-1, with D unclear. V shed 5 bases and J shed 7 bases, with 14 bases lying between them. The CDR3 is 13 amino acids. Germline CDR1 SGHTA, CDR2 FQGNSA. The CDR3: CASSPRTASEAFF. The CDR3 DNA is TGTGCCAGCAGCCCCCGGACTGCGAGTGAAGCTTTCTTT.

This clone was observed a single time. The rearrangement links TRBV19 to TRBJ1-1, with D tentatively TRBD1 (5 bases). The V and J ends lost 8 bases and 0 bases respectively, with 7 bases between them. The V gene's germline CDR1 is LNHDA and CDR2 SQIVND (reference sequence). The CDR3 has 12 residues. The CDR3 coding sequence is TGTGCCAGTGACAGCCTGAACACTGAAGCTTTCTTT. This translates into CASDSLNTEAFF.

The chain has TRBV5-4 and TRBJ2-5; no clear D gene. The CDR3 extends over 14 amino acids. Germline values: CDR1 SGHNT, CDR2 YYREEE (reference sequence). Deletions cut 1 base from V and 2 bases from J, with 9 bases between. The DNA for the CDR3 is TGTGCCAGCAGCTTGATAACAGATCAAGAGACCCAGTACTTC. Translating it yields CASSLITDQETQYF.

CDR3 coding DNA: TGTGCCAGCAGCTTCAGACATGGCGCGAACACCGGGGAGCTGTTTTTT. This sequence encodes CASSFRHGANTGELFF. V and J are TRBV9 and TRBJ2-2; no clear D. V lost 4 bases, J lost 0 bases, and 13 bases lay in between. CDR1 and CDR2 from the germline V gene are SGDLS and YYNGEE. The CDR3 contains 16 residues.

DNA of the CDR3: TGTGCCAGCAGCCAAGATTATCAGGGGCCCACTGAAGCTTTCTTT. This codes for CASSQDYQGPTEAFF. The V gene is TRBV4-2, the J gene TRBJ1-1; tentatively, D is TRBD1 (6 bases). V was cut by 0 bases and J by 4 bases, with 12 bases left in between. The CDR3 is 15 residues long. Germline V lookup: CDR1 LGHNA, CDR2 YNFKEQ.

V is TRBV19 and J is TRBJ1-5; TRBD1 matches at 10 bases. The CDR3 is 18 amino acids. Looked up from germline, CDR1 is LNHDA and CDR2 is SQIVND (reference sequence). Trimming took 4 bases from V and 2 from J; bases not matched to a gene: 11. The chain's CDR3 is CASSKAGTGAIGNQPQHF. The CDR3 DNA reads as TGTGCCAGTAGTAAGGCGGGGACAGGGGCGATCGGCAATCAGCCCCAGCATTTT.

This clone has more than one count but fewer than ten. The rearrangement joins TRBV21-1 to TRBJ1-6; TRBD1 is the table's D call, not checked against the DNA. TRBV21-1 represents a pseudogene. This CDR3 has 15 amino acids. The CDR3 is CASSTHPGQGSPLHF. CDR3 DNA: TGTGCCAGCAGCACACACCCGGGACAGGGTTCACCCCTCCACTTT.

The chain links TRBV28 to TRBJ1-2; D might be TRBD1 (6 bases). V lost 7 bases and J lost 2, with 23 bases in between. CDR3 length: 17 residues. Germline-derived CDR1 and CDR2 are MDHEN and SYDVKM. In DNA, the CDR3 is TGTGCCAGCACCAAGGGCAACTCAGGGGTTTTGAACTATGGCTACACCTTC. It translates to CASTKGNSGVLNYGYTF.

The chain carries TRBV9 and TRBJ1-4, with D maybe TRBD1 (5 bases). Germline V lookup: CDR1 SGDLS, CDR2 YYNGEE. V was pared by 0 bases and J by 4 bases, with 13 bases between. The CDR3 contains 16 residues. As DNA, the CDR3 is TGTGCCAGCAGCGTAGCCGGGGGTCTGATTAATGAAAAACTGTTTTTT. Amino acids: CASSVAGGLINEKLFF.

The rearrangement uses TRBV2 and TRBJ2-2; 7 bases are a match to TRBD2. CDR3 length equals 15 residues. The germline V gene encodes CDR1 SNHLY and CDR2 FYNNEI. With V trimmed by 6 bases and J by 0 bases, 4 bases remained unmatched. CDR3 DNA sequence: TGTGCCAGCAGATTACTAGCGACGAACACCGGGGAGCTGTTTTTT. It codes for CASRLLATNTGELFF.

This chain joins TRBV28 and TRBJ2-1; a possible D gene is TRBD2 (5 bases). The V end was cut by 4 bases, the J end by 9 bases, with 22 bases between. The CDR3 loop spans 16 amino acids. CDR1 and CDR2 from the germline V gene are MDHEN and SYDVKM. For the CDR3, the DNA is TGTGCCAGCAGTTCGAATCCGGAGTGGGAGTATGGTGAGCAGTTCTTC. This codes for CASSSNPEWEYGEQFF.

V usage is TRBV29-1 and J usage is TRBJ2-7; 7 bases agree with TRBD2. V shed 5 bases, J shed 5 bases, and the junction held 6 bases outside the gene matches. CDR1 is SQVTM, CDR2 ANQGSEA, per germline. There are 12 residues in the CDR3. As DNA, the CDR3 is TGCAGCGTTCAGGGAGGGGTTAACGAGCAGTACTTC. As protein: CSVQGGVNEQYF.

This CDR3 is CASSFGQGNGYTF. Here the CDR3 DNA reads TGTGCCAGCAGCTTCGGACAGGGAAATGGCTACACCTTC. The rearrangement uses TRBV7-3 and TRBJ1-2, with TRBD1 identical over 8 bases. Per the germline V gene, CDR1 is SGHTA and CDR2 is FQGTGA. This CDR3 is built from 13 residues. V was clipped by 3 bases and J by 6 bases; unmatched bases: 3.